The clone carrying this T cell receptor (beta chain) was counted only a few times. The data were obtained in a study of T-cell reconstitution after alpha-beta-depleted transplantation in children. Unique molecular identifiers were incorporated during preparation of the TCRbeta library. TCRdb re-called the PCR reads with MiXCR, one entry per CDR3 protein. This table holds around 500,000 distinct CDR3 sequences, 12% found once. This CDR3 comprises 15 residues. The germline V gene has CDR1 MDHEN and CDR2 SYDVKM. J lost 2 bases, V lost 5 bases, and 5 bases had no gene match. The sample in question was PBMCs from the stem cell graft donor, obtained from the stem cell graft. The V call is TRBV28, the J call TRBJ2-5, with 10 bases identical to TRBD2. The origin of this receptor is a human donor who donated a stem cell graft to a child with combined immunodeficiency. DNA of the CDR3: TGTGCCAGCAGTCCTCAACTAGCGGGGCAAGAGACCCAGTACTTC. This sequence encodes CASSPQLAGQETQYF.